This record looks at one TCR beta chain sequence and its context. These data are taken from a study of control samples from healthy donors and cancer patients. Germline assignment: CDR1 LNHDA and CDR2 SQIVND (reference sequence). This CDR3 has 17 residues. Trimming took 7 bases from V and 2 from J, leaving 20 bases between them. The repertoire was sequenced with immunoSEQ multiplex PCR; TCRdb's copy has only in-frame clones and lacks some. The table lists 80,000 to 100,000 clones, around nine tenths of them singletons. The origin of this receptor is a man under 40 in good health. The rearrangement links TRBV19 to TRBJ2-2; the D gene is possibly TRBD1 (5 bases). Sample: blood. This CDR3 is CASTKGSDVYNTGELFF. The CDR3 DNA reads TGTGCCAGTACAAAGGGGTCAGATGTGTACAACACCGGGGAGCTGTTTTTT.